Listed below are T cell receptor beta chains from one sample, sequenced in a study of blood T cell repertoires in COVID-19. Measured with immunoSEQ multiplex PCR; TCRdb has only the in-frame clones, and not every one. This table has some 200,000 clones, around four fifths appearing once. The specimen sequenced was PBMCs or T cells enriched from blood (not recorded which). Receptors originate from a woman aged 45-65 years who had recovered from COVID-19. Each CDR3 is given with its conserved first and last residue. D genes are given only for firm matches. Clone size is stated in some rows and not others, as once, few, many or a class when expanded.

d_gene: NA
abundance: NA
j_gene: TRBJ2-1
len: 16
v_gene: TRBV14
CDR3aa: CASSPLEVRGYNEQFF
CDR3nt: TGTGCCAGCAGCCCCCTTGAGGTAAGAGGCTACAATGAGCAGTTCTTC

d_gene: NA
abundance: NA
j_gene: TRBJ1-6
len: 15
v_gene: TRBV19
CDR3aa: CASSIRTQDNSPLHF
CDR3nt: TGTGCCAGTAGTATACGTACTCAAGATAATTCACCCCTCCACTTT

d_gene: TRBD1
abundance: NA
j_gene: TRBJ1-2
len: 13
v_gene: TRBV5-5
CDR3aa: CASRKDRGWGYTF
CDR3nt: TGTGCCAGCAGGAAGGACAGGGGTTGGGGCTACACCTTC

d_gene: NA
abundance: NA
j_gene: TRBJ1-6
len: 16
v_gene: TRBV7-2
CDR3aa: CASSLAKTGKGSPLHF
CDR3nt: TGTGCCAGCAGCTTAGCGAAAACAGGGAAGGGCTCACCCCTCCACTTT

d_gene: NA
abundance: NA
j_gene: TRBJ1-2
len: 14
v_gene: TRBV7-2
CDR3aa: CASSAGGRSYGYTF
CDR3nt: TGTGCCAGCAGCGCGGGGGGCCGGTCCTATGGCTACACCTTC

d_gene: NA
abundance: NA
j_gene: TRBJ2-5
len: 14
v_gene: TRBV28
CDR3aa: CASSPSHLRETQYF
CDR3nt: TGTGCCAGCAGCCCTTCGCACCTTCGGGAGACCCAGTACTTC

d_gene: TRBD2
abundance: NA
j_gene: TRBJ2-3
len: 15
v_gene: TRBV7-3
CDR3aa: CASSPTAGGLDTQYF
CDR3nt: TGTGCCAGCAGCCCCACAGCGGGAGGGTTAGATACGCAGTATTTT

d_gene: TRBD2
abundance: NA
j_gene: TRBJ2-1
len: 17
v_gene: TRBV3-1/TRBV3-2
CDR3aa: CASSQGTSGRLVDEQFF
CDR3nt: TGTGCCAGCAGCCAAGGGACTAGCGGGAGGTTGGTCGATGAGCAGTTCTTC

d_gene: NA
abundance: NA
j_gene: TRBJ2-1
len: 13
v_gene: TRBV7-2
CDR3aa: CASSTEVADQQFF
CDR3nt: TGTGCCAGCAGTACGGAAGTGGCGGATCAGCAGTTCTTC

d_gene: NA
abundance: NA
j_gene: TRBJ1-2
len: 13
v_gene: TRBV18
CDR3aa: CASSPGPDYGYTF
CDR3nt: TGTGCCAGCTCACCAGGGCCCGATTATGGCTACACCTTC

d_gene: TRBD1
abundance: NA
j_gene: TRBJ2-2
len: 17
v_gene: TRBV7-9
CDR3aa: CASSRDRGPPPPGELFF
CDR3nt: TGTGCCAGCAGCCGCGACAGGGGGCCCCCACCCCCCGGGGAGCTGTTTTTT

d_gene: NA
abundance: once
j_gene: TRBJ2-1
len: 17
v_gene: TRBV21-1
CDR3aa: CASTPRYQREGYNEQFF
CDR3nt: TGTGCCAGCACCCCCAGGTATCAGCGGGAGGGATACAATGAGCAGTTCTTC

d_gene: TRBD2
abundance: few
j_gene: TRBJ2-7
len: 17
v_gene: TRBV27
CDR3aa: CASSLKSSGRYSYEQYF
CDR3nt: TGTGCCAGCAGTTTAAAAAGTAGCGGGAGGTACTCCTACGAGCAGTACTTC

d_gene: TRBD2
abundance: few
j_gene: TRBJ2-3
len: 16
v_gene: TRBV5-4
CDR3aa: CASGGLAEGVEDTQYF
CDR3nt: TGTGCCAGCGGTGGACTAGCGGAGGGGGTCGAAGATACGCAGTATTTT

d_gene: TRBD1
abundance: once
j_gene: TRBJ1-5
len: 14
v_gene: TRBV18
CDR3aa: CASSAQGAGQPQHF
CDR3nt: TGTGCCAGCTCAGCACAGGGGGCCGGTCAGCCCCAGCATTTT

d_gene: NA
abundance: NA
j_gene: TRBJ1-2
len: 15
v_gene: TRBV6-5
CDR3aa: CASSTGLTTDYGYTF
CDR3nt: TGTGCCAGCAGTACGGGACTGACGACTGACTATGGCTACACCTTC

d_gene: NA
abundance: NA
j_gene: TRBJ2-3
len: 15
v_gene: TRBV3-1/TRBV3-2
CDR3aa: CASSPPGGTTDTQYF
CDR3nt: TGTGCCAGCAGCCCCCCTGGGGGGACCACAGATACGCAGTATTTT

d_gene: TRBD2
abundance: NA
j_gene: TRBJ2-2
len: 16
v_gene: TRBV4-1
CDR3aa: CASSQEGGRNTGELFF
CDR3nt: TGCGCCAGCAGCCAAGAGGGGGGGAGGAACACCGGGGAGCTGTTTTTT

d_gene: TRBD1
abundance: few
j_gene: TRBJ2-2
len: 15
v_gene: TRBV15
CDR3aa: CATSTRTGNTGELFF
CDR3nt: TGTGCCACCAGCACCAGGACAGGGAACACCGGGGAGCTGTTTTTT

d_gene: NA
abundance: NA
j_gene: TRBJ1-5
len: 15
v_gene: TRBV19
CDR3aa: CASSIPFREGQPQHF
CDR3nt: TGTGCCAGTAGTATCCCCTTCAGGGAGGGTCAGCCCCAGCATTTT

d_gene: NA
abundance: NA
j_gene: TRBJ2-2
len: 15
v_gene: TRBV5-4
CDR3aa: CASSRDTANTGELFF
CDR3nt: TGTGCCAGCAGCCGGGACACTGCGAACACCGGGGAGCTGTTTTTT

d_gene: TRBD1
abundance: NA
j_gene: TRBJ1-2
len: 16
v_gene: TRBV10-2
CDR3aa: CASNRDRGLPGYGYTF
CDR3nt: TGCGCCAGCAACCGGGACAGGGGTCTCCCGGGCTATGGCTACACCTTC

d_gene: TRBD2
abundance: NA
j_gene: TRBJ2-2
len: 16
v_gene: TRBV3-1/TRBV3-2
CDR3aa: CASSQDLLAGAGELFF
CDR3nt: TGTGCCAGCAGCCAAGATTTACTAGCGGGAGCCGGGGAGCTGTTTTTT

d_gene: TRBD2
abundance: NA
j_gene: TRBJ2-2
len: 15
v_gene: TRBV28
CDR3aa: CASTDRLAGTRELFF
CDR3nt: TGTGCCAGCACCGACCGCCTAGCGGGTACCCGGGAGCTGTTTTTT

d_gene: NA
abundance: NA
j_gene: TRBJ2-7
len: 15
v_gene: TRBV18
CDR3aa: CASSLTSTARDEQYF
CDR3nt: TGTGCCAGCTCACTCACCTCGACAGCTCGGGACGAGCAGTACTTC

d_gene: NA
abundance: NA
j_gene: TRBJ1-5
len: 15
v_gene: TRBV27
CDR3aa: CASSSTGLSNQPQHF
CDR3nt: TGTGCCAGCAGTTCAACGGGTTTAAGCAATCAGCCCCAGCATTTT

d_gene: TRBD1
abundance: few
j_gene: TRBJ2-7
len: 15
v_gene: TRBV6-5
CDR3aa: CASSPRGTGGDEQYF
CDR3nt: TGTGCCAGCAGTCCCCGAGGGACAGGGGGCGACGAGCAGTACTTC

d_gene: TRBD1
abundance: NA
j_gene: TRBJ1-5
len: 16
v_gene: TRBV27
CDR3aa: CASSGTGPPWNQPQHF
CDR3nt: TGTGCCAGCAGCGGGACAGGTCCTCCCTGGAATCAGCCCCAGCATTTT

d_gene: TRBD1
abundance: NA
j_gene: TRBJ2-7
len: 16
v_gene: TRBV11-2
CDR3aa: CASASPYRGTSYEQYF
CDR3nt: TGTGCCAGCGCTTCACCATACAGGGGAACCTCCTACGAGCAGTACTTC

d_gene: NA
abundance: NA
j_gene: TRBJ1-2
len: 12
v_gene: TRBV19
CDR3aa: CASMGGAYGYTF
CDR3nt: TGTGCCAGTATGGGGGGGGCCTATGGCTACACCTTC

d_gene: NA
abundance: NA
j_gene: TRBJ1-3
len: 13
v_gene: TRBV11-3
CDR3aa: CASSLDRLNTIYF
CDR3nt: TGTGCCAGCAGCTTAGATCGTCTAAACACCATATATTTT

d_gene: NA
abundance: NA
j_gene: TRBJ2-1
len: 15
v_gene: TRBV11-2
CDR3aa: CASSRQELLYNEQFF
CDR3nt: TGTGCCAGCAGCCGTCAGGAACTCCTCTACAATGAGCAGTTCTTC

d_gene: NA
abundance: NA
j_gene: TRBJ1-1
len: 14
v_gene: TRBV4-2
CDR3aa: CASSRTSGDTEAFF
CDR3nt: TGTGCCAGCAGCCGGACTTCAGGGGACACTGAAGCTTTCTTT

d_gene: NA
abundance: NA
j_gene: TRBJ1-5
len: 13
v_gene: TRBV7-2
CDR3aa: CASSFSVNQPQHF
CDR3nt: TGTGCCAGCAGCTTTTCAGTAAATCAGCCCCAGCATTTT

d_gene: TRBD2
abundance: NA
j_gene: TRBJ2-1
len: 16
v_gene: TRBV3-1/TRBV3-2
CDR3aa: CASSPWGSGTYNEQFF
CDR3nt: TGTGCCAGCAGCCCCTGGGGTAGCGGGACCTACAATGAGCAGTTCTTC

d_gene: TRBD1
abundance: NA
j_gene: TRBJ1-6
len: 16
v_gene: TRBV7-9
CDR3aa: CASSKGTGDRSSPLHF
CDR3nt: TGTGCCAGCAGCAAAGGGACAGGGGATCGCAGTTCACCCCTCCACTTT

d_gene: TRBD2
abundance: NA
j_gene: TRBJ2-7
len: 14
v_gene: TRBV3-1/TRBV3-2
CDR3aa: CASSLTSGTYEQYF
CDR3nt: TGTGCCAGCAGCCTGACTAGCGGGACCTACGAGCAGTACTTC

d_gene: NA
abundance: NA
j_gene: TRBJ2-3
len: 15
v_gene: TRBV5-1
CDR3aa: CASSLGGQSTDTQYF
CDR3nt: TGCGCCAGCAGCTTGGGTGGACAGAGCACAGATACGCAGTATTTT

d_gene: NA
abundance: NA
j_gene: TRBJ1-5
len: 15
v_gene: TRBV19
CDR3aa: CASTPLADFNQPQHF
CDR3nt: TGTGCCAGTACGCCTTTGGCGGATTTCAATCAGCCCCAGCATTTT

d_gene: TRBD1
abundance: few
j_gene: TRBJ1-5
len: 13
v_gene: TRBV5-1
CDR3aa: CASSSNRGQPQHF
CDR3nt: TGCGCCAGCAGCTCGAACAGGGGTCAGCCCCAGCATTTT

d_gene: NA
abundance: NA
j_gene: TRBJ2-3
len: 16
v_gene: TRBV21-1
CDR3aa: CASSKVVQGHRDTQYF
CDR3nt: TGTGCCAGCAGCAAAGTTGTTCAGGGGCATAGAGATACGCAGTATTTT

d_gene: NA
abundance: NA
j_gene: TRBJ1-1
len: 14
v_gene: TRBV5-1
CDR3aa: CASSLEGHNTEAFF
CDR3nt: TGCGCCAGCAGCTTGGAGGGACATAACACTGAAGCTTTCTTT

d_gene: NA
abundance: once
j_gene: TRBJ1-5
len: 20
v_gene: TRBV6-6
CDR3aa: CASSGWKDQGIIGGNQPQHF
CDR3nt: TGTGCCAGCAGCGGCTGGAAAGACCAGGGGATTATCGGTGGCAATCAGCCCCAGCATTTT

d_gene: NA
abundance: NA
j_gene: TRBJ2-5
len: 13
v_gene: TRBV10-3
CDR3aa: CAISDRGEETQYF
CDR3nt: TGTGCCATCAGTGACAGGGGTGAAGAGACCCAGTACTTC

d_gene: TRBD1
abundance: NA
j_gene: TRBJ1-2
len: 14
v_gene: TRBV7-2
CDR3aa: CASSVGDRFYGYTF
CDR3nt: TGTGCCAGCAGCGTCGGGGACAGATTCTATGGCTACACCTTC

d_gene: NA
abundance: NA
j_gene: TRBJ1-3
len: 14
v_gene: TRBV19
CDR3aa: CASSTTSTGNTIYF
CDR3nt: TGTGCCAGTAGTACTACCTCCACCGGAAACACCATATATTTT

d_gene: TRBD2
abundance: NA
j_gene: TRBJ2-1
len: 16
v_gene: TRBV27
CDR3aa: CASSFDTSGRAYEQFF
CDR3nt: TGTGCCAGCAGTTTCGACACTAGCGGGAGGGCCTATGAGCAGTTCTTC

d_gene: NA
abundance: NA
j_gene: TRBJ1-1
len: 14
v_gene: TRBV6-6
CDR3aa: CASSYSREGTEAFF
CDR3nt: TGTGCCAGCAGTTACTCTCGGGAGGGCACTGAAGCTTTCTTT

d_gene: NA
abundance: NA
j_gene: TRBJ1-1
len: 12
v_gene: TRBV6-1
CDR3aa: CASSEVGVEAFF
CDR3nt: TGTGCCAGCAGTGAAGTCGGGGTTGAAGCTTTCTTT

d_gene: TRBD1
abundance: NA
j_gene: TRBJ1-2
len: 15
v_gene: TRBV2
CDR3aa: CASTLDRPSPYGYTF
CDR3nt: TGTGCCAGTACCCTGGACAGGCCGAGCCCATATGGCTACACCTTC

d_gene: TRBD1
abundance: NA
j_gene: TRBJ1-2
len: 16
v_gene: TRBV2
CDR3aa: CASSVRDGTANYGYTF
CDR3nt: TGTGCCAGCAGCGTTCGGGACGGGACAGCCAACTATGGCTACACCTTC

d_gene: TRBD2
abundance: NA
j_gene: TRBJ2-2
len: 16
v_gene: TRBV18
CDR3aa: CASSPPSGRATGELFF
CDR3nt: TGTGCCAGCTCACCACCTAGCGGGAGGGCCACCGGGGAGCTGTTTTTT

d_gene: NA
abundance: NA
j_gene: TRBJ1-1
len: 12
v_gene: TRBV12-3/TRBV12-4
CDR3aa: CASSQWNTEAFF
CDR3nt: TGTGCCAGCAGTCAGTGGAACACTGAAGCTTTCTTT